The 17 T cell receptor beta chains below were found in one sample sequenced in a study of cytomegalovirus exposure and HLA in healthy donors (TCRdb year 2017). Libraries were made using the immunoSEQ multiplex PCR assay. A mixture of 60 forward primers for TCR Vbeta segments and 13 reverse primers for TCR Jbeta segments was used in the multiplex PCR. TCRdb provides this immuneACCESS table in a form limited to in-frame rearrangements. Some clones are lacking; in checked studies, under half of them reflect an unresolved V gene, and why the rest are absent is not known. This sample gives under 150,000 clones in total; around 81% of them show up just once. In total, the top ten clones hold about 3.9% of the sample. The sequencing sample was made of PBMCs. The receptors come from a woman in her twenties or thirties in good health and CMV-seronegative.

This chain joins TRBV6-6 and TRBJ1-1; D call uncertain. V was trimmed by 2 bases and J by 2 bases, leaving 9 bases between them. CDR1 MNHNY and CDR2 SVGAGI come from the germline V gene (reference sequence). This CDR3 is built from 14 residues. CDR3 coding DNA: TGTGCCAGCAGTTACCTTCGCGAAAACACTGAAGCTTTCTTT. The encoded protein is CASSYLRENTEAFF.

This clone appeared a few times. The chain uses TRBV10-1 and TRBJ1-4; D perhaps matches TRBD1 (5 bases). The V end was cut by 3 bases, the J end by 7 bases, with 12 bases between. The V gene's germline CDR1 is WNHNN and CDR2 SYGVQD (reference sequence). The CDR3 spans 14 residues. The CDR3 here is CASSDSWGGEKLFF. The CDR3 region has the DNA TGCGCCAGCAGTGATTCTTGGGGCGGTGAAAAACTGTTTTTT.

CDR3 in amino acids: CASSPGLAGDSYEQYF. The DNA of the CDR3 is TGTGCCAGCAGTCCCGGACTAGCGGGAGATTCCTACGAGCAGTACTTC. V and J are TRBV27 and TRBJ2-7; 13 bases line up with TRBD2. Unmatched junction bases numbered 5, after V lost 5 bases and J lost 1 base. Per the germline V gene, CDR1 is MNHEY and CDR2 is SMNVEV (reference sequence). The CDR3 has 16 residues.

The rearrangement joins TRBV4-3 to TRBJ2-1, with 13 bases identical to TRBD2. The CDR3 contains 17 residues. V was clipped by 3 bases and J by 1 base; unmatched bases: 3. Germline CDR1 and CDR2: LGHNA and YSLEER. CDR3 residues: CASSQWTSGSSYNEQFF. The CDR3 DNA follows: TGCGCCAGCAGCCAGTGGACTAGCGGGAGTTCCTACAATGAGCAGTTCTTC.

The chain couples TRBV18 to TRBJ2-1, with TRBD1 as a possible D gene (6 bases). The CDR3 extends over 15 amino acids. V shed 5 bases and J shed 3 bases, with 14 bases lying between them. From germline, CDR1 is KGHSH and CDR2 LQKENI. The CDR3 region has the DNA TGTGCCAGCTCAGAAGGCCAGGGGAGCTACAATGAGCAGTTCTTC. Its protein is CASSEGQGSYNEQFF.

The genes are TRBV13 and TRBJ2-1, with 11 bases identical to TRBD2. The CDR3 has 15 residues. Per the germline V gene, CDR1 is PRHDT and CDR2 is FYEKMQ (reference sequence). J was trimmed by 6 bases and V by 4 bases; bases with no gene match: 5. CDR3 residues: CASSSGLAAPNEQFF. CDR3 DNA: TGTGCCAGCAGCTCGGGACTAGCGGCCCCCAATGAGCAGTTCTTC.

The rearrangement links TRBV2 to TRBJ2-1, with 7 nucleotides matching TRBD2. CDR3 size: 15 residues. V gave up 4 bases and J gave up 0 bases; unmatched junction bases: 3. Per the germline V gene, CDR1 is SNHLY and CDR2 is FYNNEI. The CDR3 sequence: CASSGSGISYNEQFF. Written as DNA, the CDR3 is TGTGCCAGCAGTGGGAGCGGGATCTCCTACAATGAGCAGTTCTTC.

The chain uses TRBV6-5 and TRBJ2-7, with 8 nucleotides matching TRBD2. This CDR3 has 15 residues. Unmatched junction bases numbered 11, after V lost 5 bases and J lost 5 bases. Germline V lookup: CDR1 MNHEY, CDR2 SVGAGI. CDR3 DNA: TGTGCCAGCAGTCGCAGCGGGAGTGAGCGGAACGAGCAGTACTTC. Translation gives CASSRSGSERNEQYF.

The chain uses TRBV28 and TRBJ1-1, with D maybe TRBD1 (6 bases). V was shortened by 4 bases and J by 0 bases, with 12 bases between the two germline ends. CDR3 length: 15 amino acids. The germline CDR1 and CDR2 sequences are MDHEN and SYDVKM. The CDR3 loop is CASSSPQGLNTEAFF. The CDR3 DNA is TGTGCCAGCAGTTCGCCCCAGGGGCTGAACACTGAAGCTTTCTTT.

CDR3 sequence: CASSLAGKLFF. As DNA, the CDR3 is TGTGCCAGCTCCTTGGCGGGGAAACTGTTTTTT. This sequence joins TRBV18 and TRBJ1-4; D ambiguous. Germline V gene data show CDR1 as KGHSH and CDR2 as LQKENI. With 6 bases removed from V and 11 bases from J, the gap between germline ends came to 10 bases. The CDR3 length is 11 residues.

The V call is TRBV7-3, the J call TRBJ1-1; no reliable D call. This CDR3 is built from 13 residues. The V and J ends lost 6 bases and 1 base respectively, with 9 bases between them. The germline V gene encodes CDR1 SGHTA and CDR2 FQGTGA. The CDR3 DNA reads as TGTGCCAGCAGTGTTAACAGGAACACTGAAGCTTTCTTT. It encodes CASSVNRNTEAFF.

The chain couples TRBV5-6 to TRBJ2-2; perhaps TRBD1 as D (5 bases). In germline, CDR1 is SGHDT, CDR2 YYEEEE. This CDR3 region has 17 residues. Trimming took off 1 base at V and 0 bases at J, with 13 bases between the two ends. The CDR3 nucleotides are TGTGCCAGCAGCTTGAGGGCTGCACAGGCGAACACCGGGGAGCTGTTTTTT. It codes for CASSLRAAQANTGELFF.

This clone appeared a few times. The chain joins TRBV29-1 to TRBJ2-4, with D possibly matching TRBD1 (7 bases). Trimming took off 4 bases at V and 6 bases at J, with 19 bases between the two ends. The CDR3 loop spans 15 amino acids. Per the germline V gene, CDR1 is SQVTM and CDR2 is ANQGSEA. The CDR3 coding sequence is TGCAGCGTTGGAGGGGTGGAGGGGGCGGTAAACATTCAGTACTTC. It translates to CSVGGVEGAVNIQYF.

This rearrangement joins TRBV7-8 to TRBJ2-7; D might be TRBD1 (5 bases). In germline, CDR1 is SGHVS, CDR2 FQNEAQ. This CDR3 comprises 14 residues. V dropped 5 bases and J dropped 0 bases, with 11 bases sitting between them. In DNA form, the CDR3 reads TGTGCCAGCAGCAAACAGGAAAGCTCCTACGAGCAGTACTTC. Encoded protein: CASSKQESSYEQYF. Full variable domain (rest looked up from reference TRBV7-8 and TRBJ2-7): GAGVSQSPRYKVAKRGQDVALRCDPISGHVSLFWYQQALGQGPEFLTYFQNEAQLDKSGLPSDRFFAERPEGSVSTLKIQRTQQEDSAVYLCASSKQESSYEQYFGPGTRLTVT.

The chain joins TRBV18 to TRBJ2-3; TRBD1 agrees at 8 bases. Trimming removed 2 bases from V and 5 bases from J; junction bases left unmatched: 6. CDR1 KGHSH and CDR2 LQKENI come from the germline V gene. This CDR3 spans 15 amino acids. CDR3 sequence reads: CASSPGTGRGDTQYF. CDR3 bases: TGTGCCAGCTCACCAGGGACAGGTCGGGGAGATACGCAGTATTTT.

CDR3 region: CASSPPGQRYGYTF. CDR3 bases: TGTGCCAGCAGCCCTCCGGGACAGAGATATGGCTACACCTTC. The chain combines TRBV7-9 with TRBJ1-2; 7 positions match TRBD1. With V trimmed by 5 bases and J by 5 bases, 8 bases remained unmatched. The CDR3 covers 14 residues. Germline lookup yields CDR1 SEHNR and CDR2 FQNEAQ (reference sequence).

This chain uses TRBV5-1 with TRBJ2-7; possibly TRBD2 for D (5 bases). Germline V gene lookup returns CDR1 SGHRS and CDR2 YFSETQ. V lost 0 bases and J 2 bases, leaving 15 bases between the germline ends. This CDR3 contains 16 residues. The CDR3 bases are TGCGCCAGCAGCTTGGCCTTTAGGGCCGGGGCCTACGAGCAGTACTTC. Protein sequence: CASSLAFRAGAYEQYF.